Presented here are 17 T cell receptor beta chains from one specimen sequenced in a study of preoperative IRX-2 immunotherapy in early breast cancer. Treatment: preoperative locoregional IRX-2 cytokine immunotherapy. Profiling relied on immunoSEQ multiplex PCR, and the TCRdb table lists in-frame clones only, not all of them. Here the sample spans over 60,000 clones, roughly 95% being singletons. This sample was taken from a patient treated with IRX-2 immunotherapy. The receptor source for this set is a human donor with breast cancer.

CDR3 nucleotide sequence: TGTGCCAGTAGCCGAGACTTTGAAGTTGGGCAGTTCTTC. It translates to CASSRDFEVGQFF. This chain connects TRBV19 to TRBJ2-1; no clear D. Germline-derived CDR1 and CDR2 are LNHDA and SQIVND (reference sequence). The V end lost 6 bases, the J end lost 12 bases, and 18 bases lay between the germline ends. The CDR3 length is 13 residues.

The chain employs TRBV2 and TRBJ2-7; 8 bases fit TRBD1. The CDR3 is 14 residues long. V was clipped by 6 bases and J by 6 bases; unmatched bases: 10. The germline gives CDR1 SNHLY, CDR2 FYNNEI. In nucleotides, the CDR3 is TGTGCCAGCAGCAACCGACAGGGGAGGAGCGAGCAGTACTTC. Translating gives CASSNRQGRSEQYF.

V usage is TRBV7-7 and J usage is TRBJ2-3; D is unclear. The germline V gene encodes CDR1 SSHAT and CDR2 FNYEAQ (reference sequence). This CDR3 spans 13 amino acids. V lost 1 base to trimming and J lost 4 bases, with 6 bases between them. CDR3 sequence (DNA): TGTGCCAGCAGCTTAGTAGGTTCAGATACGCAGTATTTT. The encoded protein is CASSLVGSDTQYF. The full variable domain, its missing parts supplied by reference TRBV7-7 and TRBJ2-3, is GAGVSQSPRYKVTKRGQDVTLRCDPISSHATLYWYQQALGQGPEFLTYFNYEAQPDKSGLPSDRFSAERPEGSISTLTIQRTEQRDSAMYRCASSLVGSDTQYFGPGTRLTVL.

CDR3 sequence reads: CASSSPFSNQPQHF. Written as DNA, the CDR3 is TGTGCCAGCAGTTCCCCGTTTAGCAATCAGCCCCAGCATTTT. This rearrangement joins TRBV28 to TRBJ1-5, with D unresolved. Trimming left V 4 bases short and J 0 bases short, with 7 bases between. Germline V gene data show CDR1 as MDHEN and CDR2 as SYDVKM. This CDR3 spans 14 amino acids.

V usage is TRBV5-6 and J usage is TRBJ2-7; possible D gene TRBD2, 6 bases. Trimming shortened V by 3 bases and J by 4 bases, and 17 bases separated the two germline ends. Germline V gene data show CDR1 as SGHDT and CDR2 as YYEEEE. This CDR3 has 15 residues. The CDR3 sequence is CASSSLGWGTYEQYF. In DNA form, the CDR3 reads TGTGCCAGCAGCTCGCTCGGATGGGGGACTTACGAGCAGTACTTC.

The chain is built from TRBV6-5 and TRBJ1-5; D gene uncertain. CDR3 length equals 12 residues. Trimming cost V 4 bases and J 5 bases, with 6 bases left between them. CDR1 is MNHEY, CDR2 SVGAGI, per germline. CDR3 sequence (DNA): TGTGCCAGCAGTTCTGGAGATCAGCCCCAGCATTTT. Translating gives CASSSGDQPQHF.

The rearrangement uses TRBV2 and TRBJ1-5; possible D gene TRBD1, 5 bases. Germline V lookup: CDR1 SNHLY, CDR2 FYNNEI. V lost 9 bases, J lost 6 bases, and 15 bases lay in between. The CDR3 totals 13 residues. The CDR3 here is CASRGDLGQPQHF. CDR3 coding DNA: TGTGCCAGTAGAGGGGACTTGGGTCAGCCCCAGCATTTT.

V and J are TRBV25-1 and TRBJ2-1; D not resolved. Deletions cut 1 base from V and 3 bases from J, with 16 bases between. Per the germline V gene, CDR1 is MGHDK and CDR2 is SYGVNS. This CDR3 has 17 residues. CDR3: CASSESAESKVYNEQFF. The CDR3, as DNA: TGTGCCAGCAGTGAATCGGCGGAGTCCAAAGTCTACAATGAGCAGTTCTTC.

The gene calls are TRBV5-1 and TRBJ1-4; D is unclear. Germline V lookup: CDR1 SGHRS, CDR2 YFSETQ. Trimming took off 0 bases at V and 4 bases at J, with 7 bases between the two ends. This CDR3 contains 14 residues. CDR3 amino acids: CASSLAQINEKLFF. The CDR3 region has the DNA TGCGCCAGCAGCTTGGCTCAGATTAATGAAAAACTGTTTTTT.

The genes are TRBV4-2 and TRBJ1-4; D uncertain. There are 20 residues in the CDR3. The V gene lost 2 bases and the J gene lost 0 bases, with 22 bases spanning the gap. Germline-derived CDR1 and CDR2 are LGHNA and YNFKEQ. The CDR3 DNA follows: TGTGCCAGCAGCCAACCCACTCCTAGGCAGATACTTACAACTAATGAAAAACTGTTTTTT. Its translation is CASSQPTPRQILTTNEKLFF.

The chain joins TRBV10-3 to TRBJ2-1; 10 positions agree with TRBD1. The CDR3 has 13 amino acids. Trimming at V came to 8 bases and at J to 2 bases, leaving 0 bases not matched to a gene. CDR1 ENHRY and CDR2 SYGVKD come from the germline V gene. The CDR3 nucleotides read TGTGCCATCGGGACAGGGGCCTACAATGAGCAGTTCTTC. It translates to CAIGTGAYNEQFF.

The rearrangement uses TRBV27 and TRBJ2-2; 10 bases align to TRBD2. Germline CDR1 MNHEY, CDR2 SMNVEV (reference sequence). This CDR3 spans 15 amino acids. After removal of 5 bases from V and 5 bases from J, the junction contained 5 bases not matched to a gene. This chain's CDR3 is CASSQRGGRTGELFF. As DNA, the CDR3 is TGTGCCAGCAGTCAGCGGGGGGGCCGAACCGGGGAGCTGTTTTTT.

The V call is TRBV6-5, the J call TRBJ1-3; D is unclear. Looked up from germline, CDR1 is MNHEY and CDR2 is SVGAGI. V shed 0 bases and J shed 4 bases, with 10 bases lying between them. The CDR3 is 15 residues long. CDR3 in amino acids: CASSYSAGGGNTIYF. As DNA, the CDR3 is TGTGCCAGCAGTTACTCTGCGGGAGGCGGAAACACCATATATTTT.

The chain has TRBV19 and TRBJ2-1; 10 nucleotides agree with TRBD2. V lost 1 base to trimming and J lost 4 bases; unmatched junction nucleotides: 4. The CDR3 consists of 16 residues. Germline CDR1 and CDR2: LNHDA and SQIVND (reference sequence). Written as DNA, the CDR3 is TGTGCCAGTAGTATAGTGACTAGCGGGTGGTACAATGAGCAGTTCTTC. Protein product: CASSIVTSGWYNEQFF.

The rearrangement uses TRBV19 and TRBJ1-1; D remains ambiguous. Germline CDR1 is LNHDA and CDR2 is SQIVND (reference sequence). The V end lost 1 base, the J end lost 4 bases, and 16 bases lay between the germline ends. The CDR3 is 16 amino acids. CDR3 protein: CASSIGPSSQATEAFF. Here the CDR3 DNA reads TGTGCCAGTAGTATAGGCCCCTCTTCGCAGGCCACTGAAGCTTTCTTT. Filled out from reference TRBV19 and TRBJ1-1, the complete variable domain reads DGGITQSPKYLFRKEGQNVTLSCEQNLNHDAMYWYRQDPGQGLRLIYYSQIVNDFQKGDIAEGYSVSREKKESFPLTVTSAQKNPTAFYLCASSIGPSSQATEAFFGQGTRLTVV.

This CDR3 reads CASSQEGVRGGPYTDTQYF. The CDR3 bases are TGTGCCAGCAGCCAAGAGGGGGTGCGGGGCGGACCCTACACAGATACGCAGTATTTT. The gene calls are TRBV4-2 and TRBJ2-3; maybe TRBD2 (6 bases). Germline V CDR1 and CDR2: LGHNA, YNFKEQ. V was cut by 0 bases and J by 2 bases, with 21 bases left in between. There are 19 residues in the CDR3.

This clone was counted a single time. This sequence joins TRBV19 and TRBJ2-1; D possibly uses TRBD1 or TRBD2 (5 bases each). CDR1 is LNHDA, CDR2 SQIVND, per germline (reference sequence). V shed 6 bases and J shed 0 bases, with 12 bases lying between them. The CDR3 consists of 15 residues. CDR3 nucleotides: TGTGCCAGTAGCCACGGGACCCACTCCTACAATGAGCAGTTCTTC. Its translation is CASSHGTHSYNEQFF.